This T cell receptor (beta chain) was retrieved from a study of spatial heterogeneity in lung cancer. Study-level points and caveats: The number of expanded tumor alpha and beta chains correlated with mutation number.

With respect to this clonotype: The target antigen is unknown.

Specified time point: sample taken at primary tumor resection. The CDR3 consists of 14 residues. Germline CDR1 reads MNHEY; CDR2 reads SMNVEV (reference sequence). V shed 3 bases, J shed 1 base, and the junction held 3 bases outside the gene matches. One entry per CDR3 protein, called by TCRdb with MiXCR from the 5' RACE reads. The data show 9,900 or so distinct CDR3 sequences, more than 10% seen once. This TCR came from a male donor with early-stage non-small cell lung cancer. This rearrangement joins TRBV27 to TRBJ2-7; 7 bases fit TRBD2. Sequencing was performed on lung tumor tissue, taken at surgery. CDR3 sequence (DNA): TGTGCCAGCAGTTTTTCAGCGGGGTCCTACGAGCAGTACTTC. This codes for CASSFSAGSYEQYF.